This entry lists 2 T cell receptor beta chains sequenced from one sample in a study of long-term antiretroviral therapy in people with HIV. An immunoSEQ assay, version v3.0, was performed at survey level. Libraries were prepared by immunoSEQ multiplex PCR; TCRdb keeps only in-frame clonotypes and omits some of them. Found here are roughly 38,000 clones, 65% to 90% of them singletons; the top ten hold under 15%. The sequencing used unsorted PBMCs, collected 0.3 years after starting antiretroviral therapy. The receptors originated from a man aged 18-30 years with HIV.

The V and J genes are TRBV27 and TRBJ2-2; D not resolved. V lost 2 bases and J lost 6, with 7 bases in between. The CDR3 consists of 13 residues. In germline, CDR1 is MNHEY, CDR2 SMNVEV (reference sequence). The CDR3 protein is CASSLHKAGELFF. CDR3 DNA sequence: TGTGCCAGCAGTTTACACAAAGCCGGGGAGCTGTTTTTT.

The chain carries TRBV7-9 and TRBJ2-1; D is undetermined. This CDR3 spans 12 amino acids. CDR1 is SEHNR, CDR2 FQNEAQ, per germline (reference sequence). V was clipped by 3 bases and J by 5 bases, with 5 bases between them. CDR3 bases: TGTGCCAGCAGCTTGATAGACAATGAGCAGTTCTTC. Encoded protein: CASSLIDNEQFF.